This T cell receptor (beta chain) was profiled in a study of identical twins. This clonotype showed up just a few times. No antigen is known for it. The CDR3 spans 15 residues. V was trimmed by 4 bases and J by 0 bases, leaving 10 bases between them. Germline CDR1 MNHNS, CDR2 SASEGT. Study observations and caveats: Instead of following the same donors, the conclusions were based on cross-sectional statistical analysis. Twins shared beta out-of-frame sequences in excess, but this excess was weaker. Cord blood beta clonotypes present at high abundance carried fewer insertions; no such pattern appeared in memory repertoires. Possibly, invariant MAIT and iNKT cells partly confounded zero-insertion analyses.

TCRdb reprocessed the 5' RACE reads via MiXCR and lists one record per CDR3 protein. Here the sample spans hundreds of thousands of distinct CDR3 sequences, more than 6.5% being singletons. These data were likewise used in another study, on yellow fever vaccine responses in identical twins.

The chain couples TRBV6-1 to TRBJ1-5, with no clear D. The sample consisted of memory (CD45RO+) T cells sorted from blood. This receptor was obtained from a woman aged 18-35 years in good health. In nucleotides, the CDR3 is TGTGCCAGCAGTGGATACAGAAATAGCAATCAGCCCCAGCATTTT. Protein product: CASSGYRNSNQPQHF.